This is a list of T cell receptor beta chains from one sample in a study of T cell repertoires and Cas9 in healthy adults. This table comes from immunoSEQ multiplex PCR, and its TCRdb copy is limited to in-frame clones, with some not included. The repertoire holds some 21,000 clones, over 85% seen once, with 0.69% in the top ten. Sequencing was done on a sample of CD4+ effector T cells (CD127+, CD25-, CD137-, CD154-) from PBMCs; culture status not recorded. Receptors were obtained from a human donor in good health. Each CDR3 is given with its conserved first and last residue. D genes are given only for firm matches. Clone size is shown for a subset of rows, as once, few, many or a class of expanded clone.

cdr3_nt,cdr3_aa,v_call,cdr3_length,j_call,d_call,clone_size
TGCGCCAGCAGTGTTGGGGGGGTAGCTGAAGCTTTCTTT,CASSVGGVAEAFF,TRBV5-1,13,TRBJ1-1,NA,NA
TGTGCCAGCAGCGGGGGACCAACCACCTACAATGAGCAGTTCTTC,CASSGGPTTYNEQFF,TRBV5-6,15,TRBJ2-1,NA,few
TGTGCCAGCAGTGGGATAGCGGGGCGGAGGGAGACCCAGTACTTC,CASSGIAGRRETQYF,TRBV6-5,15,TRBJ2-5,TRBD2,NA
TGTGCCAGCAGCGTAGGCACTAGCGGGGGGCCCCAAGAGACCCAGTACTTC,CASSVGTSGGPQETQYF,TRBV9,17,TRBJ2-5,TRBD2,NA
TGCGCCAGCAGCCGGGGGACAGAGAACACCGGGGAGCTGTTTTTT,CASSRGTENTGELFF,TRBV5-1,15,TRBJ2-2,NA,NA
TGTGCCAGCAGCTTAGATAGGGTCTCGGAGGGCCAGTACTATGGCTACACCTTC,CASSLDRVSEGQYYGYTF,TRBV11-2,18,TRBJ1-2,NA,NA
TGTGCCAGCAGTGCCACGGAGGGGCGCCCTAATTCACCCCTCCACTTT,CASSATEGRPNSPLHF,TRBV6-1,16,TRBJ1-6,NA,NA
TGTGCCAGCAGGATAAACCGGGGACAGGGTTCGATCGAGCAGTACTTC,CASRINRGQGSIEQYF,TRBV11-2,16,TRBJ2-7,TRBD1,once
TGTGCCAGCAGCCAAATTGGGATCGGGAATCAGCCCCAGCATTTT,CASSQIGIGNQPQHF,TRBV4-2,15,TRBJ1-5,NA,NA
TGTGCCAGCACCTACGGAGCCAATCAGCCCCAGCATTTT,CASTYGANQPQHF,TRBV2,13,TRBJ1-5,NA,few
TGTGCCAGCAGCTTGCTTCTAGCCTCCTACGAGCAGTACTTC,CASSLLLASYEQYF,TRBV5-5,14,TRBJ2-7,NA,NA
TGTGCCAGTAGTATTCCCCTTGGGACCACAAGGGACTATGGCTACACCTTC,CASSIPLGTTRDYGYTF,TRBV19,17,TRBJ1-2,NA,NA